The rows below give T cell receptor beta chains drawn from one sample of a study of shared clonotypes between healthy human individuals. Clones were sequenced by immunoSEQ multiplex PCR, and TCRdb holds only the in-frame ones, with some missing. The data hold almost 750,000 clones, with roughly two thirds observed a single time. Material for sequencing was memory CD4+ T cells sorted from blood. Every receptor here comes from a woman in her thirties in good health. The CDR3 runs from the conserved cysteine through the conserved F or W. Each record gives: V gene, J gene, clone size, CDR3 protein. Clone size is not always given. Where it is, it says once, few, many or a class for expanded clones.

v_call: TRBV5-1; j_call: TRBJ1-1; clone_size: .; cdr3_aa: CASSLTPNTEAFF
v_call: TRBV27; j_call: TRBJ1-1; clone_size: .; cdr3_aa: CASSTNYQGEGTEAFF
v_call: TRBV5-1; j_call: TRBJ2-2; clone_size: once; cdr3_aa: CASSTGTHTGELFF
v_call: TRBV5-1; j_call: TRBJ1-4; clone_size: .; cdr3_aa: CASSQPTGPDEKLFF
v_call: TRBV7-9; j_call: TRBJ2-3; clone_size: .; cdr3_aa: CASSRAGATDTQYF
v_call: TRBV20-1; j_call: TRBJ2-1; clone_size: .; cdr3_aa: CSARVGDPQFF
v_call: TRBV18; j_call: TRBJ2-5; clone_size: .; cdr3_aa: CASSPAGLPGQETQYF
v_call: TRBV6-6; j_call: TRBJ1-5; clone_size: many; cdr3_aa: CASMDSGNQPQHF
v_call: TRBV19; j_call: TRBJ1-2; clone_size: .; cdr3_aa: CASDRGLGFGYTF
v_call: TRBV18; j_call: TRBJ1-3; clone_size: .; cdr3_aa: CASSPSVQGFSGNTIYF
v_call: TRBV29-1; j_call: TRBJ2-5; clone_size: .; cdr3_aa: CSVETPTWEQYF
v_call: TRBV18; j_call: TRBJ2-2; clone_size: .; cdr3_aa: CASSPAASGGSGELFF
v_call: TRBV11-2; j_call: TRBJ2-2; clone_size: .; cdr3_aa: CASSFSAAGELFF
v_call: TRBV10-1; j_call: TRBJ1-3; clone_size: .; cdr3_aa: CASSPGNTIYF
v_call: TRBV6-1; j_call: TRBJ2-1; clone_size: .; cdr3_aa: CASSGSSYNEQFF
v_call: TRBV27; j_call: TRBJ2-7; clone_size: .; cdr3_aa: CASSLSAASYEQYF
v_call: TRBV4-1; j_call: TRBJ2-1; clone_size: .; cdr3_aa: CASSRLGLATGNEQFF
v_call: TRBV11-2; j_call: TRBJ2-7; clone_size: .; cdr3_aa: CASSPQVSLYEQYF
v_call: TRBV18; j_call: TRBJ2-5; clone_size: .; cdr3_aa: CASSPPGAQETQYF
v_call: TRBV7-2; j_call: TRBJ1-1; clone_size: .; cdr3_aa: CASSSAGLISTEAFF
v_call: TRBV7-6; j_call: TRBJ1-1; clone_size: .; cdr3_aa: CASSPRRQNTEAFF
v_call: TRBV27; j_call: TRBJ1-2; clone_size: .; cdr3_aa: CASSLGAGQESAF
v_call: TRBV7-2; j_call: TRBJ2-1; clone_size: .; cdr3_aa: CARSLRGAYNEQFF
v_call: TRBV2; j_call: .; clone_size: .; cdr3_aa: CASSYQGVEQYF
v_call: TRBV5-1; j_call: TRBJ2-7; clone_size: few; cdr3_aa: CASSLEPGGEYEQYF
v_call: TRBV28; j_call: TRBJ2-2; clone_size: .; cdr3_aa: CAIRGYGELFF
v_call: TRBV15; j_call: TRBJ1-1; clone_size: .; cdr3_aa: CATQRLTGVGGTEAFF
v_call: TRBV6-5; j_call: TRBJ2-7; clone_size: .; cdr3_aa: CASSPNLQGSYEQYF
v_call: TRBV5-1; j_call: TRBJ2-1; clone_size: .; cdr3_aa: CASSTGTEGTEQFF
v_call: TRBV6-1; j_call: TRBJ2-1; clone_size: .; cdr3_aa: CASSELGLAGGPSSYNEQFF
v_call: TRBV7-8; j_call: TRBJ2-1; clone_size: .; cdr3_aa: CASSLALASGVKVFF